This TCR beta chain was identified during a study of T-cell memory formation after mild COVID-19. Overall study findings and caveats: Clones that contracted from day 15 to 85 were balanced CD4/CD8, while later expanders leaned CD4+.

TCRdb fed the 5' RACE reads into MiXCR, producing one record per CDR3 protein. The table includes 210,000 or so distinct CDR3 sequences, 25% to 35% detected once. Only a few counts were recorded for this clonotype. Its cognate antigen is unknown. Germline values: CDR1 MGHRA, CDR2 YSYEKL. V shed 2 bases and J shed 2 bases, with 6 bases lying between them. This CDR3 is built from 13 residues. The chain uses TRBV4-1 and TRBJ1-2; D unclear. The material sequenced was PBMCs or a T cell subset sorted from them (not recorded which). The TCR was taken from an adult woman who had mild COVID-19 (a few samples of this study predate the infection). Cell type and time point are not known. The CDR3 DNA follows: TGCGCCAGCAGCCAAAGGAAGAACTATGGCTACACCTTC. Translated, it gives CASSQRKNYGYTF.